This T cell receptor beta chain was recorded in a study of control samples from healthy donors and cancer patients. Sequencing used immunoSEQ multiplex PCR; TCRdb keeps in-frame clones, though not all of them. The sample consists of tens of thousands of clones, approximately 95% of them appearing once. V lost 5 bases and J lost 2, with 19 bases in between. The CDR3 runs to 16 residues. Germline CDR1 reads SGHNT; CDR2 reads YENEEA. Sequencing used blood. The sequence was obtained from a woman in her 30s in good health. V and J are TRBV11-3 and TRBJ2-7, with a possible D match to TRBD1 (5 bases). The CDR3 loop is CASSPSVGRGPYEQYF. In DNA, the CDR3 is TGTGCCAGCAGCCCGTCCGTGGGGCGTGGACCCTACGAGCAGTACTTC.